A single sample gave rise to the 13 T cell receptor beta chains below, sequenced in a study of blood T cell repertoires in COVID-19. Clones were read by immunoSEQ multiplex PCR, and TCRdb kept only the in-frame ones, dropping some. The profile shows approximately 140,000 clones, over 70% of them singletons. The sample taken for sequencing was peripheral blood. Receptors were obtained from a man older than 75 with acute or convalescent COVID-19.

Turning to this clone: Other DNA sequences in the same sample also yield this CDR3. This chain connects TRBV27 to TRBJ1-5, with TRBD1 identical over 8 bases. Germline lookup yields CDR1 MNHEY and CDR2 SMNVEV (reference sequence). J gave up 7 bases and V 4 bases, and 6 bases lay outside the gene matches. CDR3 length: 14 amino acids. The chain's CDR3 is CASSSDRGGQPQHF. In DNA, the CDR3 is TGTGCCAGCAGTTCAGACAGGGGTGGACAGCCCCAGCATTTT.

As DNA, the CDR3 is TGTGCCAGCAGCTTGGCAGGGTTAGGCAATGAGCAGTTCTTC. This codes for CASSLAGLGNEQFF. The chain combines TRBV5-6 with TRBJ2-1; maybe TRBD1 (5 bases). CDR1 SGHDT and CDR2 YYEEEE come from the germline V gene. CDR3 length: 14 residues. The V and J ends lost 0 bases and 6 bases respectively, with 10 bases between them.

CDR3: CATSRAAGAFWDEQFF. CDR3 coding DNA: TGTGCCACCAGCAGGGCCGCGGGGGCTTTTTGGGATGAGCAGTTCTTC. The rearrangement uses TRBV15 and TRBJ2-1; possibly TRBD2 for D (7 bases). The germline V gene encodes CDR1 LNHNV and CDR2 YYDKDF (reference sequence). The ends were cut back, 3 bases at V and 8 bases at J, with 20 bases in the middle. This CDR3 spans 16 amino acids. Using reference TRBV15 and TRBJ2-1 for the parts outside the CDR3, the full variable domain is DAMVIQNPRYQVTQFGKPVTLSCSQTLNHNVMYWYQQKSSQAPKLLFHYYDKDFNNEADTPDNFQSRRPNTSFCFLDIRSPGLGDTAMYLCATSRAAGAFWDEQFFGPGTRLTVL.

This chain connects TRBV3-1 (or the pseudogene TRBV3-2) to TRBJ2-2; TRBD2 aligns across 12 bases. This CDR3 has 16 residues. Trimming removed 1 base from V and 3 bases from J; junction bases left unmatched: 0. The germline gives CDR1 LGHDT, CDR2 YNNKEL (reference sequence). Written as DNA, the CDR3 is TGTGCCAGCAGCCAAGGACTAGCGGGAGACACCGGGGAGCTGTTTTTT. Translated: CASSQGLAGDTGELFF.

The rearrangement uses TRBV5-1 and TRBJ2-5, with 9 bases aligning to TRBD2. The J segment lost 3 bases and the V segment lost 5 bases, leaving 8 bases of the junction unmatched. Per germline, CDR1 SGHRS and CDR2 YFSETQ. There are 15 residues in the CDR3. The CDR3 coding sequence is TGCGCCAGCAGAGCCGGGACTAGCAGAGAAGAGACCCAGTACTTC. Amino acid sequence: CASRAGTSREETQYF. Complete variable domain (other parts from reference TRBV5-1 and TRBJ2-5): KAGVTQTPRYLIKTRGQQVTLSCSPISGHRSVSWYQQTPGQGLQFLFEYFSETQRNKGNFPGRFSGRQFSNSRSEMNVSTLELGDSALYLCASRAGTSREETQYFGPGTRLLVL.

The chain employs TRBV9 and TRBJ2-2, with D maybe TRBD2 (7 bases). Trimming removed 4 bases from V and 7 bases from J, with 11 bases in between. CDR3 length: 13 residues. CDR1 and CDR2 from the germline V gene are SGDLS and YYNGEE. The CDR3 sequence: CASSPGGLGELFF. The CDR3 DNA sequence: TGTGCCAGCAGCCCCGGGGGGCTCGGGGAGCTGTTTTTT.

The genes are TRBV27 and TRBJ2-3, with D maybe TRBD2 (5 bases). V was shortened by 2 bases and J by 0 bases, with 6 bases between the two germline ends. The CDR3 spans 14 residues. The germline V gene encodes CDR1 MNHEY and CDR2 SMNVEV (reference sequence). The CDR3 loop reads CASSLQRSTDTQYF. CDR3 coding DNA: TGTGCCAGCAGTTTACAGCGGAGCACAGATACGCAGTATTTT.

This clone was detected only once. The chain uses TRBV14 and TRBJ2-1, with TRBD2 as a possible D gene (6 bases). The V gene lost 4 bases and the J gene lost 1 base, with 11 bases spanning the gap. The germline CDR1 and CDR2 sequences are SGHDN and FVKESK. This CDR3 contains 15 residues. This CDR3 reads CASSPKRESYNEQFF. Here the CDR3 DNA reads TGTGCCAGCAGCCCAAAACGGGAGTCCTACAATGAGCAGTTCTTC.

The chain has TRBV24-1 and TRBJ2-3, with 12 bases fitting TRBD1. CDR3 length: 17 residues. From germline, CDR1 is KGHDR and CDR2 SFDVKD. V lost 3 bases and J lost 8; bases outside the gene matches: 11. The DNA of the CDR3 is TGTGCCACCAGTGATAAGGGACAGGGGGCGCGTTTAGCTACGCAGTATTTT. It is translated as CATSDKGQGARLATQYF.

The genes are TRBV6-5 and TRBJ2-1; weak D call: TRBD2 (6 bases). Germline CDR1 MNHEY, CDR2 SVGAGI. The CDR3 totals 15 residues. Deletions cut 6 bases from V and 4 bases from J, with 16 bases between. CDR3 nucleotide sequence: TGTGCCAGCAGCCGACCCATCGGGGGTTACAATGAGCAGTTCTTC. Amino acids: CASSRPIGGYNEQFF.

V is TRBV12-3 or TRBV12-4 and J is TRBJ1-1; D not certain. The CDR3 consists of 10 residues. V was shortened by 8 bases and J by 6 bases, with 7 bases between the two germline ends. CDR3 coding DNA: TGTGCCAGCTCGTTCCCTGAAGCTTTCTTT. As protein: CASSFPEAFF.

V usage is TRBV5-1 and J usage is TRBJ1-4, with D unclear. V lost 3 bases and J 0 bases, leaving 12 bases between the germline ends. In germline, CDR1 is SGHRS, CDR2 YFSETQ. The CDR3 extends over 16 amino acids. The CDR3 sequence: CASSSNGGATNEKLFF. For the CDR3, the DNA is TGCGCCAGCAGCTCCAATGGCGGGGCAACTAATGAAAAACTGTTTTTT.

The V and J genes are TRBV9 and TRBJ2-1; 9 bases agree with TRBD2. The germline CDR1 and CDR2 sequences are SGDLS and YYNGEE. After removal of 4 bases from V and 2 bases from J, the junction contained 4 bases not matched to a gene. CDR3 length: 15 amino acids. CDR3 in DNA: TGTGCCAGCAGCCTAAGACTAGCGGCCTACAATGAGCAGTTCTTC. Its protein is CASSLRLAAYNEQFF. The complete variable domain, with remaining parts taken from reference TRBV9 and TRBJ2-1, reads DSGVTQTPKHLITATGQRVTLRCSPRSGDLSVYWYQQSLDQGLQFLIQYYNGEERAKGNILERFSAQQFPDLHSELNLSSLELGDSALYFCASSLRLAAYNEQFFGPGTRLTVL.